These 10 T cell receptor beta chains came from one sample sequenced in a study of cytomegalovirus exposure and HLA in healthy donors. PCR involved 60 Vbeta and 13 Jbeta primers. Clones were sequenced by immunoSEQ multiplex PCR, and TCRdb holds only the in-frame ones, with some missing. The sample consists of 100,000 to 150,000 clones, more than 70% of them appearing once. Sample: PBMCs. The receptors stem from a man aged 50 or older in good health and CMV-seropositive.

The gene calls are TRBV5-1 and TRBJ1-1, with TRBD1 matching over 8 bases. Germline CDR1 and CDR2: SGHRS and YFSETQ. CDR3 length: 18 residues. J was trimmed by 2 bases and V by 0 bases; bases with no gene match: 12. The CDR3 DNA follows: TGCGCCAGCAGCTTGGCTCTTTTACGGGACAGGCTTAACACTGAAGCTTTCTTT. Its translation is CASSLALLRDRLNTEAFF. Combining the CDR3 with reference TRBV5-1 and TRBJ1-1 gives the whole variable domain KAGVTQTPRYLIKTRGQQVTLSCSPISGHRSVSWYQQTPGQGLQFLFEYFSETQRNKGNFPGRFSGRQFSNSRSEMNVSTLELGDSALYLCASSLALLRDRLNTEAFFGQGTRLTVV.

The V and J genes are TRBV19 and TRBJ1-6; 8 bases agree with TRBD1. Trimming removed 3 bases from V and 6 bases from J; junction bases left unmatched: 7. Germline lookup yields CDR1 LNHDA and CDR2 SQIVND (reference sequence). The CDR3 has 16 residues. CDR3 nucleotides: TGTGCCAGTAGTATCCTCAGGGGGCAGCGTAATTCACCCCTCCACTTT. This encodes CASSILRGQRNSPLHF. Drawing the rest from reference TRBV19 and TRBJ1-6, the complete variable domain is DGGITQSPKYLFRKEGQNVTLSCEQNLNHDAMYWYRQDPGQGLRLIYYSQIVNDFQKGDIAEGYSVSREKKESFPLTVTSAQKNPTAFYLCASSILRGQRNSPLHFGNGTRLTVT.

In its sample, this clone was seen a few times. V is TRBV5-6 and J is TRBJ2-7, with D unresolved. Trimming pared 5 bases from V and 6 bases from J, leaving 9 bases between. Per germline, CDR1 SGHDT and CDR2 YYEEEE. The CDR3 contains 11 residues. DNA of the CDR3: TGTGCCAGCAGGACTTTGGCCGAGCAGTACTTC. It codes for CASRTLAEQYF. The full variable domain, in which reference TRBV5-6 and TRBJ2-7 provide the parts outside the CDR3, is DAGVTQSPTHLIKTRGQQVTLRCSPKSGHDTVSWYQQALGQGPQFIFQYYEEEERQRGNFPDRFSGHQFPNYSSELNVNALLLGDSALYLCASRTLAEQYFGPGTRLTVT.

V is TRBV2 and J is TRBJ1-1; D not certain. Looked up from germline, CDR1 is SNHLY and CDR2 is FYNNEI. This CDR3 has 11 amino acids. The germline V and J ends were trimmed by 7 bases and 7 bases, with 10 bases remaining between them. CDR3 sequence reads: CASTARSEAFF. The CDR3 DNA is TGTGCCAGCACCGCTCGGAGTGAAGCTTTCTTT. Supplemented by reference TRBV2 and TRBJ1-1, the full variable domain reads EPEVTQTPSHQVTQMGQEVILRCVPISNHLYFYWYRQILGQKVEFLVSFYNNEISEKSEIFDDQFSVERPDGSNFTLKIRSTKLEDSAMYFCASTARSEAFFGQGTRLTVV.

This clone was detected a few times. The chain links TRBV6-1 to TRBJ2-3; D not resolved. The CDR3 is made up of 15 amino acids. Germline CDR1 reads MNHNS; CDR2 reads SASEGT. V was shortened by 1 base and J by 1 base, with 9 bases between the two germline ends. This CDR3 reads CASSEVAVGTDTQYF. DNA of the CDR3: TGTGCCAGCAGTGAAGTGGCCGTCGGCACAGATACGCAGTATTTT.

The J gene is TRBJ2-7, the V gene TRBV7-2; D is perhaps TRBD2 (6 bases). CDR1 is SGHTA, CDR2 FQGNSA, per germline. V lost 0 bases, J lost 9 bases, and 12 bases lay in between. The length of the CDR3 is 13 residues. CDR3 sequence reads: CASSLARESGQYF. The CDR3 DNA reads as TGTGCCAGCAGCTTAGCGCGGGAAAGTGGGCAGTACTTC.

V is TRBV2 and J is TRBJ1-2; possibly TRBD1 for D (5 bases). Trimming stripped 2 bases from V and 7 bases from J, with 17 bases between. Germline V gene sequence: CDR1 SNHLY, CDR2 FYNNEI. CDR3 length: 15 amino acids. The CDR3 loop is CASSESLGWRGGYTF. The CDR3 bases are TGTGCCAGCAGTGAATCGCTGGGGTGGAGGGGTGGCTACACCTTC.

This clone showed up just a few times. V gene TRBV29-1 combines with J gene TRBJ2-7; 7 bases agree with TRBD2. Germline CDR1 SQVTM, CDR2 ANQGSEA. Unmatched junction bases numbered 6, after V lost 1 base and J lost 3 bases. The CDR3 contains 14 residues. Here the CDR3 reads CSVEGLAVYYEQYF. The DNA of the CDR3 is TGCAGCGTTGAAGGCCTAGCGGTTTACTACGAGCAGTACTTC.

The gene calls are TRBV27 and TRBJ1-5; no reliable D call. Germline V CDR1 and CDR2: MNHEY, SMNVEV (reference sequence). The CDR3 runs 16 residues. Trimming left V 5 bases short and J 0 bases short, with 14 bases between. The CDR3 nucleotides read TGTGCCAGCAGTCCCTTCGACACGTATAGCAATCAGCCCCAGCATTTT. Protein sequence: CASSPFDTYSNQPQHF.

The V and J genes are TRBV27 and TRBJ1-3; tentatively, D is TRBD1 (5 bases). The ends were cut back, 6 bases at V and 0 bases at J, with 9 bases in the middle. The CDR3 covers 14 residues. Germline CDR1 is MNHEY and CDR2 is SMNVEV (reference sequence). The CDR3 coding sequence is TGTGCCAGCAGAGGGGCGAGCTCTGGAAACACCATATATTTT. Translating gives CASRGASSGNTIYF.